This entry lists 3 T cell receptor beta chains sequenced from one sample in a study of response to subunit inactivated influenza vaccine. TCRdb reprocessed the RT-PCR reads via MiXCR and lists one record per CDR3 protein. The sample yields over 800,000 distinct CDR3 sequences, around 20% seen once. Sequencing was performed on PBMCs from blood, taken roughly 5 days after vaccination. All receptors come from a man aged 50-59 years who received an inactivated influenza vaccine.

This clonotype was observed a few times. The chain combines TRBV6-1 with TRBJ2-5; D may be TRBD1 or TRBD2 (5 bases each). CDR1 is MNHNS and CDR2 is SASEGT in the germline V gene. The CDR3 sequence is 14 residues long. Trimming stripped 7 bases from V and 1 base from J, with 13 bases between. The CDR3 region is CASTITGAQETQYF. The CDR3 DNA reads TGTGCCAGCACCATAACCGGGGCCCAAGAGACCCAGTACTTC.

This chain joins TRBV14 and TRBJ2-3; TRBD2 matches at 9 bases. The CDR3 sequence is 15 residues long. Trimming took 4 bases from V and 6 from J; bases not matched to a gene: 8. Germline V gene sequence: CDR1 SGHDN, CDR2 FVKESK. The CDR3 is CASSRETSGSDTQYF. The CDR3 region has the DNA TGTGCCAGCAGCCGGGAGACTAGCGGCTCGGATACGCAGTATTTT.

This chain uses TRBV3-1 with TRBJ2-7, with TRBD2 matching over 7 bases. Germline CDR1 LGHDT, CDR2 YNNKEL (reference sequence). V lost 1 base to trimming and J lost 3 bases; unmatched junction nucleotides: 6. CDR3 length: 15 residues. The CDR3 reads CASSQVGGGIYEQYF. In DNA, the CDR3 is TGTGCCAGCAGCCAAGTGGGGGGGGGTATCTACGAGCAGTACTTC.